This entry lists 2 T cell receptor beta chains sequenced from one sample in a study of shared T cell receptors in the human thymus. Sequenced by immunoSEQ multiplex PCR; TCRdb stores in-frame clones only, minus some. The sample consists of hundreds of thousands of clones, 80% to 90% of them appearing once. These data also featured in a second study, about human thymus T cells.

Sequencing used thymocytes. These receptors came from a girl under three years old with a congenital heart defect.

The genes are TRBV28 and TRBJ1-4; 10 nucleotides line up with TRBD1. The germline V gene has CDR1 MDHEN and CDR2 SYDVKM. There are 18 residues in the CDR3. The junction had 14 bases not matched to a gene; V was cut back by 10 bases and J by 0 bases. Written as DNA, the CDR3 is TGTGCCACCCAACCGGGACAGGGGCTTCCCGCAACTAATGAAAAACTGTTTTTT. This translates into CATQPGQGLPATNEKLFF. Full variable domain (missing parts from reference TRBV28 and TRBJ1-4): DVKVTQSSRYLVKRTGEKVFLECVQDMDHENMFWYRQDPGLGLRLIYFSYDVKMKEKGDIPEGYSVSREKKERFSLILESASTNQTSMYLCATQPGQGLPATNEKLFFGSGTQLSVL.

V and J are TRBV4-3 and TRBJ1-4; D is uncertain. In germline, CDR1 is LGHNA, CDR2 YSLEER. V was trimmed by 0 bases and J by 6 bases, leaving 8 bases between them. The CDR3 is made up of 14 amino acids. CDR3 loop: CASSQDLEDEKLFF. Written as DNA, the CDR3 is TGCGCCAGCAGCCAAGATCTAGAGGATGAAAAACTGTTTTTT.